The 16 T cell receptor beta chains below come from one sample, sequenced in a study of immune heterogeneity within non-small cell lung tumors. TCR beta CDR3 regions came from multiplex PCR with 32 forward V and 13 reverse J primers. TCRdb used MiXCR to reprocess the multiplex PCR reads, holding one entry per CDR3 protein. Among fewer than 12,000 distinct CDR3 sequences listed, 25% to 30% were seen once. Each sample used around 600 ng of genomic DNA from bulk tumor tissue. During surgery, each primary tumor gave multiple biopsies spaced as far apart as possible. Patients went through curative surgery, and their non-small cell lung cancer was untreated and newly diagnosed. The sample consisted of lung tumor tissue. These TCRs come from a woman aged 55-70 years with non-small cell lung cancer.

There are many counts of this clonotype. The chain is built from TRBV6-1 and TRBJ1-6; unclear D gene. V lost 5 bases and J 8 bases, leaving 10 bases between the germline ends. Germline CDR1 MNHNS, CDR2 SASEGT. This CDR3 spans 13 amino acids. CDR3 amino acids: CASSYEDDSPLHF. CDR3 coding DNA: TGTGCCAGCAGTTACGAGGATGATTCACCCCTCCACTTT.

This rearrangement joins TRBV4-1 to TRBJ1-5, with 9 bases matching TRBD1. Trimming took 0 bases from V and 3 from J; bases not matched to a gene: 9. The CDR3 has 18 amino acids. Germline V gives CDR1 MGHRA, CDR2 YSYEKL. The CDR3 region has the DNA TGCGCCAGCAGCCAAGAGGGACAGGGATTCTCCAACAATCAGCCCCAGCATTTT. Its translation: CASSQEGQGFSNNQPQHF.

This clonotype occurred a few times. The CDR3 DNA reads TGCGCCAGCAGTTTAACGACGGATCCGGGGTCTGAAGCTTTCTTT. It translates to CASSLTTDPGSEAFF. The genes are TRBV5-1 and TRBJ1-1; D ambiguous. The germline V gene has CDR1 SGHRS and CDR2 YFSETQ. V lost 5 bases, J lost 6 bases, and 20 bases lay in between. CDR3 length: 15 amino acids. Complete variable domain (other parts from reference TRBV5-1 and TRBJ1-1): KAGVTQTPRYLIKTRGQQVTLSCSPISGHRSVSWYQQTPGQGLQFLFEYFSETQRNKGNFPGRFSGRQFSNSRSEMNVSTLELGDSALYLCASSLTTDPGSEAFFGQGTRLTVV.

This clonotype was seen ten or more times. The J gene is TRBJ2-5, the V gene TRBV6-2 or TRBV6-3; 9 bases map to TRBD2. The CDR3 is 15 amino acids. CDR1 and CDR2 (germline): MNHEY, SVGEGT. J was trimmed by 1 base and V by 5 bases; bases with no gene match: 5. The CDR3 region is CASSPGLAIQETQYF. CDR3 DNA: TGTGCCAGCAGTCCGGGACTAGCTATCCAAGAGACCCAGTACTTC.

Concerning this clonotype: A read error may explain this, as a much larger clone is one base away. This chain joins TRBV4-3 and TRBJ1-1; D ambiguous. CDR1 and CDR2 (germline): LGHNA, YSLEER. CDR3 length: 14 amino acids. CDR3 in DNA: TGCGCCAGCAGCCAAGATCTTGATAAGACTGAAGCTTTATTT. This encodes CASSQDLDKTEALF.

The V and J genes are TRBV7-8 and TRBJ1-1; D gene ambiguous. Deletions cut 7 bases from V and 5 bases from J, with 20 bases between. The CDR3 totals 15 residues. Germline V lookup: CDR1 SGHVS, CDR2 FQNEAQ. The CDR3 DNA reads as TGTGCCAGCATCCCGGGGTGGGAGGGAAGGACTGAAGCTTTCTTT. This codes for CASIPGWEGRTEAFF.

By frequency in the sample, this clonotype is medium-sized (0.01 to 0.1%). This rearrangement joins TRBV7-8 to TRBJ2-1; D possibly corresponds to TRBD1 (8 bases). From germline, CDR1 is SGHVS and CDR2 FQNEAQ. The CDR3 sequence is 15 residues long. Trimming left V 5 bases short and J 4 bases short, with 15 bases between. The CDR3 protein is CASSQGAGVYNEQFF. The CDR3, as DNA: TGTGCCAGCAGCCAGGGGGCGGGAGTTTACAATGAGCAGTTCTTC.

This clonotype was seen more than once but under ten times. V gene TRBV20-1 combines with J gene TRBJ1-2; possibly TRBD1 for D (5 bases). Germline CDR1 DFQATT, CDR2 SNEGSKA (reference sequence). V lost 0 bases and J 7 bases, leaving 21 bases between the germline ends. This CDR3 has 16 amino acids. The CDR3 nucleotides read TGCAGTGCTAGAGATTCGAATTGGGTTTCGGGGGGTGGCTACACCTTC. This codes for CSARDSNWVSGGGYTF.

This clonotype is classed as medium-sized. The chain has TRBV20-1 and TRBJ2-7; D possibly matches TRBD1 or TRBD2 (5 bases each). Trimming left V 3 bases short and J 6 bases short, with 6 bases between. This CDR3 has 10 amino acids. Per the germline V gene, CDR1 is DFQATT and CDR2 is SNEGSKA (reference sequence). The CDR3 sequence is CSASGGEQYF. The CDR3 nucleotides read TGCAGTGCTAGTGGGGGCGAGCAGTACTTC.

V gene TRBV19 combines with J gene TRBJ1-2; tentative D call: TRBD1 (5 bases). The V end lost 7 bases, the J end lost 3 bases, and 24 bases lay between the germline ends. The CDR3 has 17 amino acids. Germline CDR1 is LNHDA and CDR2 is SQIVND (reference sequence). This chain's CDR3 is CASIAPLGEGKHYGYTF. The CDR3 DNA follows: TGTGCCAGTATCGCCCCCTTAGGAGAGGGGAAGCACTATGGCTACACCTTC.

As regards this clonotype: The junction differs from germline at one of its ends, possibly a read error. The chain is built from TRBV20-1 and TRBJ2-1, with TRBD1 matching over 10 bases. This CDR3 is 13 amino acids long. Germline lookup yields CDR1 DFQATT and CDR2 SNEGSKA (reference sequence). This chain's CDR3 is CIAPGTGASERFF. In DNA, the CDR3 is TGCATTGCTCCCGGGACAGGGGCTAGTGAGCGGTTCTTC.

There are many counts of this clonotype. This chain joins TRBV6-5 and TRBJ2-3; the D is unclear. Germline V gives CDR1 MNHEY, CDR2 SVGAGI. This CDR3 spans 13 amino acids. Trimming took 2 bases from V and 3 from J, leaving 6 bases between them. Here the CDR3 DNA reads TGTGCCAGCAGTTACAGGCTTACAGATACGCAGTATTTT. Protein sequence: CASSYRLTDTQYF.

This clonotype was seen repeatedly, ten times or more. The CDR3 reads CASTHSGTNQETQYF. In nucleotides, the CDR3 is TGTGCCAGCACCCATTCCGGGACTAACCAAGAGACCCAGTACTTC. V is TRBV7-2 and J is TRBJ2-5, with 7 bases that match TRBD2. Germline CDR1 and CDR2: SGHTA and FQGNSA. V lost 7 bases, J lost 0 bases, and 8 bases stayed unmatched. The CDR3 contains 15 residues.

In its sample, this clonotype is medium-sized. CDR3 region: CSATVAGGYGYTF. CDR3 bases: TGCAGTGCTACCGTGGCGGGTGGCTATGGCTACACCTTC. This sequence joins TRBV20-1 and TRBJ1-2, with D unresolved. Trimming removed 4 bases from V and 4 bases from J, with 13 bases in between. Germline V gene data show CDR1 as DFQATT and CDR2 as SNEGSKA (reference sequence). The CDR3 consists of 13 residues.

This clonotype has at least ten counts. The rearrangement uses TRBV7-6 and TRBJ2-5, with D unclear. This CDR3 contains 12 residues. The ends were cut back, 3 bases at V and 6 bases at J, with 8 bases in the middle. Germline V lookup: CDR1 SGHVS, CDR2 FNYEAQ. CDR3 sequence reads: CASSFMGKTQYF. CDR3 bases: TGTGCCAGCAGCTTCATGGGCAAGACCCAGTACTTC.

This clonotype was seen only a few times. The chain is built from TRBV7-6 and TRBJ2-7, with D possibly TRBD2 on 5 matching bases. Trimming stripped 5 bases from V and 6 bases from J, with 14 bases between. The CDR3 runs 13 residues. Germline lookup yields CDR1 SGHVS and CDR2 FNYEAQ. CDR3 region: CASSTGIAGEQYF. The CDR3 coding sequence is TGTGCCAGCAGCACCGGGATAGCAGGCGAGCAGTACTTC.